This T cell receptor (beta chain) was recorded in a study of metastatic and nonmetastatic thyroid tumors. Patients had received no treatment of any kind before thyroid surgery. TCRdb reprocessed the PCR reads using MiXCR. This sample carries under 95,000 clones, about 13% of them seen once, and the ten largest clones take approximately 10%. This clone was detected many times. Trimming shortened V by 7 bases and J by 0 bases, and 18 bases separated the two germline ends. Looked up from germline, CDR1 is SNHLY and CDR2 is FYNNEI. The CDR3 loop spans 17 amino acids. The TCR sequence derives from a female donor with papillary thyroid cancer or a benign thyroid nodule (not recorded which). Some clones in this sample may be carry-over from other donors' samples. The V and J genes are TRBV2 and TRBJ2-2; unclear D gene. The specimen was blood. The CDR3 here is CASTVPRVEPNTGELFF. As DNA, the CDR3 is TGTGCCAGCACTGTGCCCCGGGTCGAACCGAACACCGGGGAGCTGTTTTTT.